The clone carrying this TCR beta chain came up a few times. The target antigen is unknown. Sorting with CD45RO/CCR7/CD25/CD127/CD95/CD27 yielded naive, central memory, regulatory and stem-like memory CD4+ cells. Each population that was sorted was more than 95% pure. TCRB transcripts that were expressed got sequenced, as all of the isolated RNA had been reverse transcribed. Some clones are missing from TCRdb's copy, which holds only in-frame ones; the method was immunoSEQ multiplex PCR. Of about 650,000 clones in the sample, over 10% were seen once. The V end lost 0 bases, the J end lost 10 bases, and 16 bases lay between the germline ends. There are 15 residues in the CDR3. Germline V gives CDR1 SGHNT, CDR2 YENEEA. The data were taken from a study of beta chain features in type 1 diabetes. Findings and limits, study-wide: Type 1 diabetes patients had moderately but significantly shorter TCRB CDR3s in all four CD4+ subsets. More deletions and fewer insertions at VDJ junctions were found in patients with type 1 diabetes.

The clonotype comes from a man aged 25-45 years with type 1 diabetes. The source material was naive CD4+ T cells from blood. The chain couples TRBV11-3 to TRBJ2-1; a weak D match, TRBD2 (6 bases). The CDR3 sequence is CASSLDGGDQREQFF. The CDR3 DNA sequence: TGTGCCAGCAGCTTAGATGGCGGGGATCAGCGAGAGCAGTTCTTC.